This TCR beta chain was identified during a study of CXCR4 blockade with PD-1 therapy in pancreatic cancer. The CDR3 sequence is 16 residues long. From germline, CDR1 is KGHSH and CDR2 LQKENI. Trimming removed 2 bases from V and 2 bases from J, with 13 bases in between. Comment on this clone: The antigen remains unidentified.

This table comes from immunoSEQ multiplex PCR, and its TCRdb copy is limited to in-frame clones, with some not included. Of about 8,100 clones in the sample, 50% to 75% were seen once. Findings of the study overall: Intratumoral clonality (mean 0.14) exceeded healthy blood (less than 0.055) but did not track survival. Convergent selection by common tumor antigens was suggested by nucleotide rearrangement counts. Without paired alpha-beta data, shared specificity of dominant clones is unconfirmed.

This sequence originates from a human donor with pancreatic ductal adenocarcinoma. Sequenced input: tumor tissue. This sequence joins TRBV18 and TRBJ1-3; D gene ambiguous. CDR3 in amino acids: CASSPESALAGNTIYF. The CDR3 DNA sequence: TGTGCCAGCTCACCAGAGAGCGCCCTAGCTGGAAACACCATATATTTT.